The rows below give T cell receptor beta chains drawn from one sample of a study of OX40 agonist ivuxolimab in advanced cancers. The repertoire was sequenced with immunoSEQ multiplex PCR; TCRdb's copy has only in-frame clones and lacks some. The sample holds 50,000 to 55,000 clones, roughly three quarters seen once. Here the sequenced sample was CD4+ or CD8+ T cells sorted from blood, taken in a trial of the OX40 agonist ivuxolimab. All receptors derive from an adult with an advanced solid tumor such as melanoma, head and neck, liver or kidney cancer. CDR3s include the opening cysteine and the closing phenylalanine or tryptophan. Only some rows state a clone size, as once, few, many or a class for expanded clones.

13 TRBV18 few CASSSDEAGELFF
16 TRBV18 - CASSPPSGFSTDTQYF
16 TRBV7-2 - CASSHRWTPTGNTIYF
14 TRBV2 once CASSQGLISYEQYF
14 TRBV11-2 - CASRTAGGLETQYF
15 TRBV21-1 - CASSCKRERTGELFF
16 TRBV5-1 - CASSSGLAGGPYEQYF
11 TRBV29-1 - CSARQQETQYF
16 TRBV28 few CASSPYRGASNQPQHF
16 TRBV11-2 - CASSSLVGKGNQPQHF
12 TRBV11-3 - CASSLNGGKLFF